This T cell receptor beta chain was observed in a study of T cell responses to AZD1222 COVID-19 vaccine. Trimming shortened V by 3 bases and J by 4 bases, and 10 bases separated the two germline ends. The CDR3 spans 13 residues. Germline V gene sequence: CDR1 GTSNPN, CDR2 SVGIG (reference sequence). Method: immunoSEQ multiplex PCR; TCRdb's copy keeps in-frame clones and lacks some. The data show tens of thousands of clones, around 90% seen once. The clonotype comes from an adult who received the AZD1222 COVID-19 vaccine. The chain couples TRBV30 to TRBJ1-5, with a weak D call TRBD1 (6 bases). Source: peripheral blood, taken 28 days after the second AZD1222 dose. The CDR3 reads CAWSNRANQPQHF. CDR3 bases: TGTGCCTGGAGCAACAGGGCGAATCAGCCCCAGCATTTT. Full variable domain (outside the CDR3, taken from reference TRBV30 and TRBJ1-5): SQTIHQWPATLVQPVGSPLSLECTVEGTSNPNLYWYRQAAGRGLQLLFYSVGIGQISSEVPQNLSASRPQDRQFILSSKKLLLSDSGFYLCAWSNRANQPQHFGDGTRLSIL.